The sequence of this T cell receptor beta chain was determined in a study of cytomegalovirus exposure and HLA in healthy donors. Study conclusions and caveats: Later analysis reportedly placed an Asian-associated ancestry cluster below the roughly 700-donor mean in N-insertions.

The V gene's germline CDR1 is SQVTM and CDR2 ANQGSEA. Trimming stripped 5 bases from V and 4 bases from J, with 11 bases between. The CDR3 contains 12 residues. As to this clone: Its target is not known.

The study ran its PCR with 60 Vbeta and 13 Jbeta primers. Generated by immunoSEQ multiplex PCR, the TCRdb table keeps only in-frame clones and is missing some. Of around 150,000 clones listed, less than 80% are singletons. The receptor's source is a man aged 35-49 years in good health and CMV-seronegative. This sequence joins TRBV29-1 and TRBJ2-5; D not certain. Sequencing used PBMCs. This CDR3 reads CSVQQLAETQYF. The CDR3 DNA is TGCAGCGTTCAACAGCTTGCAGAGACCCAGTACTTC.